This TCR beta chain stems from a study of blood T cells in healthy people across ages. General study points: Long-lived donors exceeded aged donors in naive CD4+ cells and diversity. The unknown donor CMV status may have confounded expanded clonotype changes.

This CDR3 contains 15 residues. The junction had 8 bases not matched to a gene; V was cut back by 0 bases and J by 7 bases. Sample-barcoded 5' priming and a J-beta primer mix drove a second PCR of roughly 7 to 11 cycles. TCRdb analysed the 5' RACE reads with MiXCR anew, one entry per CDR3 protein. The sample has 1.5 million to 2 million distinct CDR3 sequences, about 39% seen once; the top ten hold about 21%. As concerns this clonotype: Antigen specificity is unknown.

The chain recombines TRBV12-3 or TRBV12-4 with TRBJ1-1; 7 positions match TRBD1. This clonotype was sampled from a human donor in good health. Sequencing was performed on blood. CDR3 nucleotides: TGTGCCAGCAGTTTAGCGCAGGGGGTGAAAAATGAAGCTTTCTTT. It translates to CASSLAQGVKNEAFF.